This T cell receptor (beta chain) was recovered during a study of T cells after yellow fever vaccination. Overall study context: Preparation of the low-cell-number fractions used SMART-Seq v4 Ultra Low Input. Overall study findings and caveats: From the bulk population, abundant clonotypes could contaminate and appear within FACS-sorted repertoires. The booster saw the reappearance of most primary-vaccination clones (roughly 95% CD4, 88% CD8). Peak timing came faster in the weaker secondary response, day 5 versus 15.

This clonotype was recorded many times. Its specificity is unknown. MiXCR, applied by TCRdb to the 5' RACE reads, yields one record per CDR3 protein. The table has 160,000 or so distinct CDR3 sequences, approximately 6.7% seen once. The germline V gene has CDR1 LGHDT and CDR2 YNNKEL (reference sequence). The CDR3 sequence is 14 residues long. Trimming pared 4 bases from V and 4 bases from J, leaving 8 bases between. The sequence was collected from a man aged 18 to 29 who received the YFV17D yellow fever vaccine. Specimen: CD4+ T cells sorted from PBMCs, collected about 5 days after the first yellow fever vaccination. The chain carries TRBV3-1 and TRBJ1-6; the D is unclear. CDR3 sequence (DNA): TGTGCCAGCAGCCCTTCCCCTTATAATTCACCCCTCCACTTT. It codes for CASSPSPYNSPLHF.